The 20 T cell receptor beta chains below all came from one sample that was sequenced in a study of blood T cell dynamics during melanoma immunotherapy (dated by TCRdb to the early 2020s). Preparation of the library involved the immunoSEQ multiplex PCR assay. The table was pulled from immuneACCESS by TCRdb, which kept in-frame rearrangements only. Such tables lose some clones; where checked, under half of the loss comes from unresolved V genes, and the rest has no known cause. This sample has a few thousand clones in its table, and 80% of those were observed once. About 33% of the sample rests with the top ten. The time point tag for this specimen amounts to: week 3, after first cycle of checkpoint inhibitor. The sample consisted of blood, taken from a patient treated with checkpoint blockade. Receptors originate from a human donor with melanoma.

V usage is TRBV7-6 and J usage is TRBJ2-5, with 8 nucleotides matching TRBD2. Germline V CDR1 and CDR2: SGHVS, FNYEAQ. The CDR3 extends over 13 amino acids. V lost 3 bases and J lost 6; bases outside the gene matches: 3. Here the CDR3 DNA reads TGTGCCAGCAGCTTGAGCGGGGGCAAGACCCAGTACTTC. This translates into CASSLSGGKTQYF.

The chain is built from TRBV9 and TRBJ1-5; 7 bases agree with TRBD1. The CDR3 covers 14 residues. Per germline, CDR1 SGDLS and CDR2 YYNGEE. V dropped 2 bases and J dropped 3; count of bases not matched to a gene: 2. The CDR3 nucleotides read TGTGCCAGCAGCGTTGGGACAGTCAATCAGCCCCAGCATTTT. Its protein product is CASSVGTVNQPQHF.

The chain is built from TRBV7-8 and TRBJ1-1; tentatively, D is TRBD1 (5 bases). Trimming removed 2 bases from V and 10 bases from J, with 17 bases in between. Germline loops: CDR1 SGHVS, CDR2 FQNEAQ. The CDR3 loop spans 14 amino acids. The CDR3 loop reads CASSLSLAVGGAFF. DNA for the CDR3: TGTGCCAGCAGCTTAAGCCTGGCAGTCGGGGGAGCTTTCTTT.

The chain is built from TRBV11-1 and TRBJ2-7; D tentatively fits TRBD1 or TRBD2 (5 bases each). The CDR3 loop spans 14 amino acids. V lost 6 bases and J lost 2, with 14 bases in between. CDR1 is SGHAT and CDR2 is FQDESV in the germline V gene (reference sequence). CDR3 region: CASRPPGRTYEQYF. The CDR3 nucleotides are TGTGCCAGCAGACCTCCGGGACGGACCTACGAGCAGTACTTC.

The V call is TRBV5-8, the J call TRBJ2-7; D ambiguous. There are 17 residues in the CDR3. Per the germline V gene, CDR1 is SGHTS and CDR2 is YDEGEE. The V gene lost 4 bases and the J gene lost 2 bases, with 22 bases spanning the gap. In nucleotides, the CDR3 is TGTGCCAGCAGCCTTTTTAAGTCCAAGGGAACCCCCTACGAGCAGTACTTC. This sequence encodes CASSLFKSKGTPYEQYF.

This clone was recorded a few times. The CDR3 region is CAIREASNQPQHF. CDR3 DNA: TGTGCCATCAGGGAGGCTAGCAATCAGCCCCAGCATTTT. The chain employs TRBV10-3 and TRBJ1-5; D ambiguous. The CDR3 spans 13 residues. Germline V gives CDR1 ENHRY, CDR2 SYGVKD. Trimming left V 6 bases short and J 0 bases short, with 6 bases between.

This clone was picked up a small number of times. The chain has TRBV5-8 and TRBJ1-5; D may be TRBD1 (6 bases). The CDR3 length is 15 residues. The germline V gene encodes CDR1 SGHTS and CDR2 YDEGEE. V was pared by 4 bases and J by 4 bases, with 15 bases between. The CDR3 DNA is TGTGCCAGCAGCCTCGGACAGAGAGTAAATCAGCCCCAGCATTTT. Its translation: CASSLGQRVNQPQHF.

The CDR3 is CASSSPGRQGTQYF. The CDR3 region has the DNA TGTGCCAGCAGCTCCCCGGGGCGACAGGGGACCCAGTACTTC. V and J are TRBV7-8 and TRBJ2-5; 7 bases map to TRBD1. CDR3 length: 14 amino acids. V was clipped by 4 bases and J by 7 bases; unmatched bases: 9. Germline CDR1 reads SGHVS; CDR2 reads FQNEAQ. The whole variable domain, filled in from reference TRBV7-8 and TRBJ2-5, reads GAGVSQSPRYKVAKRGQDVALRCDPISGHVSLFWYQQALGQGPEFLTYFQNEAQLDKSGLPSDRFFAERPEGSVSTLKIQRTQQEDSAVYLCASSSPGRQGTQYFGPGTRLLVL.

The chain carries TRBV7-8 and TRBJ2-3, with D unresolved. The V and J ends lost 3 bases and 7 bases respectively, with 14 bases between them. Germline V gene lookup returns CDR1 SGHVS and CDR2 FQNEAQ. The CDR3 consists of 14 residues. CDR3 region: CASSFQGPRNTQYF. The CDR3 bases are TGTGCCAGCAGCTTCCAAGGTCCTAGAAATACGCAGTATTTT.

This clone was counted once. This sequence joins TRBV9 and TRBJ2-7; the match to TRBD2 covers 8 bases. The CDR3 length is 16 residues. Germline lookup yields CDR1 SGDLS and CDR2 YYNGEE. Germline trimming cut 2 bases from V and 3 bases from J; bases unmatched to any gene: 10. CDR3 amino acids: CASSVGPLRGDYEQYF. In DNA form, the CDR3 reads TGTGCCAGCAGCGTCGGGCCGCTGCGGGGGGACTACGAGCAGTACTTC.

This chain joins TRBV18 and TRBJ1-1; 7 bases match TRBD1. Germline V CDR1 and CDR2: KGHSH, LQKENI. The CDR3 is made up of 12 amino acids. V lost 5 bases, J lost 5 bases, and 2 bases stayed unmatched. CDR3 sequence (DNA): TGTGCCAGCTCATCAGGGGGAACTGAAGCTTTCTTT. Residues: CASSSGGTEAFF.

The chain recombines TRBV6-5 with TRBJ2-2; a possible D gene is TRBD1 (6 bases). The CDR3 has 15 amino acids. Between the trimmed V and J ends, which lost 6 bases and 1 base, there was a span of 12 bases. The V gene's germline CDR1 is MNHEY and CDR2 SVGAGI. CDR3 bases: TGTGCCAGCAGCCGGGGACAAGTGAACACCGGGGAGCTGTTTTTT. The encoded protein is CASSRGQVNTGELFF.

V and J are TRBV5-8 and TRBJ1-5; D is unclear. The CDR3 runs to 17 residues. CDR1 SGHTS and CDR2 YDEGEE come from the germline V gene. With 3 bases removed from V and 0 bases from J, the gap between germline ends came to 16 bases. The CDR3 coding sequence is TGTGCCAGCAGCTCCCCAAAAAAGGCAATTAGCAATCAGCCCCAGCATTTT. Its translation: CASSSPKKAISNQPQHF.

The chain is built from TRBV11-2 and TRBJ2-7; 10 bases agree with TRBD1. Trimming cost V 5 bases and J 1 base; bases outside gene matches: 14. The CDR3 sequence is 18 residues long. Germline values: CDR1 SGHAT, CDR2 FQNNGV. CDR3 residues: CASSPISRDRGASYEQYF. The CDR3 nucleotides read TGTGCCAGCAGCCCCATATCCCGGGACAGGGGTGCGTCCTACGAGCAGTACTTC.

This chain joins TRBV7-2 and TRBJ2-6; no reliable D call. V shed 1 base and J shed 0 bases, with 10 bases lying between them. The CDR3 runs 17 residues. Germline V gives CDR1 SGHTA, CDR2 FQGNSA. CDR3 sequence reads: CASSLGGGSSGANVLTF. CDR3 nucleotides: TGTGCCAGCAGCTTAGGAGGTGGCAGCTCTGGGGCCAACGTCCTGACTTTC.

The V call is TRBV6-1, the J call TRBJ2-7; a weak D match, TRBD1 (5 bases). The CDR3 contains 15 residues. CDR1 is MNHNS, CDR2 SASEGT, per germline. Between the trimmed V and J ends, which lost 10 bases and 4 bases, there was a span of 23 bases. CDR3 loop: CATRTLDRSPYEQYF. CDR3 nucleotides: TGTGCCACCCGAACCCTTGACAGATCACCGTACGAGCAGTACTTC.

The V and J genes are TRBV7-9 and TRBJ2-7; 7 bases map to TRBD1. This CDR3 comprises 15 residues. Trimming removed 5 bases from V and 7 bases from J; junction bases left unmatched: 14. Germline lookup yields CDR1 SEHNR and CDR2 FQNEAQ (reference sequence). CDR3 nucleotide sequence: TGTGCCAGCAGCACCTTCGACCGACAGGGCTGGGAGCAGTACTTC. Amino acid sequence: CASSTFDRQGWEQYF.

This sequence joins TRBV5-5 and TRBJ1-3; D gene uncertain. V shed 0 bases and J shed 3 bases, with 7 bases lying between them. The CDR3 loop spans 14 amino acids. Germline CDR1 reads SGHKS; CDR2 reads YYEKEE (reference sequence). CDR3 sequence reads: CASSLDIYGNTIYF. For the CDR3, the DNA is TGTGCCAGCAGCTTGGACATCTATGGAAACACCATATATTTT.

The chain combines TRBV18 with TRBJ2-2; 8 bases map to TRBD1. Germline CDR1 KGHSH, CDR2 LQKENI. The CDR3 covers 16 residues. V shed 4 bases and J 6 bases; nucleotides not matched to a gene: 10. In DNA form, the CDR3 reads TGTGCCAGCTCACTGTCCGGGACAGGATTCTCCGGGGAGCTGTTTTTT. The encoded protein is CASSLSGTGFSGELFF.

V is TRBV7-9 and J is TRBJ1-5, with D perhaps matching TRBD1 (5 bases). Germline V gene data show CDR1 as SEHNR and CDR2 as FQNEAQ (reference sequence). There are 14 residues in the CDR3. Trimming left V 5 bases short and J 2 bases short, with 10 bases between. The chain's CDR3 is CASSRGGGNQPQHF. Here the CDR3 DNA reads TGTGCCAGCAGCCGAGGAGGGGGCAATCAGCCCCAGCATTTT.